These 25 T cell receptor beta chains share one sample of origin, sequenced in a study of cytomegalovirus exposure and HLA in healthy donors. TCRdb's copy holds only in-frame clones and misses some; the assay was immunoSEQ multiplex PCR. Here the sample spans about 95,000 clones, about 85% being singletons. Sample: PBMCs. These receptors all come from a man aged 18 to 35 in good health and CMV-seropositive.

This clone was recorded only once. The sample carries other DNA sequences with the same CDR3. The gene calls are TRBV7-9 and TRBJ1-1; the D is unclear. V was trimmed by 2 bases and J by 3 bases, leaving 10 bases between them. The CDR3 is 14 amino acids. The germline V gene encodes CDR1 SEHNR and CDR2 FQNEAQ (reference sequence). The CDR3 sequence is CASSLNSGDTEAFF. The CDR3 DNA follows: TGTGCCAGCAGCTTAAATTCCGGGGACACTGAAGCTTTCTTT.

V usage is TRBV19 and J usage is TRBJ1-5; D is unclear. The V end lost 5 bases, the J end lost 4 bases, and 9 bases lay between the germline ends. Germline assignment: CDR1 LNHDA and CDR2 SQIVND (reference sequence). CDR3 length: 13 amino acids. The DNA for the CDR3 is TGTGCCAGTAGTCCTGGCATTAATCAGCCCCAGCATTTT. As protein: CASSPGINQPQHF.

This chain uses TRBV2 with TRBJ1-1; D is perhaps TRBD1 (5 bases). Looked up from germline, CDR1 is SNHLY and CDR2 is FYNNEI. The germline V and J ends were trimmed by 6 bases and 3 bases, with 8 bases remaining between them. This CDR3 is 12 amino acids long. The CDR3 DNA is TGTGCCAGCAGCGGGGGGGACACTGAAGCTTTCTTT. Protein: CASSGGDTEAFF.

The chain employs TRBV14 and TRBJ2-2; 13 bases agree with TRBD2. This CDR3 is 17 amino acids long. V was clipped by 4 bases and J by 7 bases; unmatched bases: 9. Looked up from germline, CDR1 is SGHDN and CDR2 is FVKESK. The CDR3 here is CASSLLLAGGPNGELFF. The CDR3 region has the DNA TGTGCCAGCAGCCTTCTACTAGCGGGAGGGCCTAACGGGGAGCTGTTTTTT. Full variable domain (outside the CDR3, taken from reference TRBV14 and TRBJ2-2): EAGVTQFPSHSVIEKGQTVTLRCDPISGHDNLYWYRRVMGKEIKFLLHFVKESKQDESGMPNNRFLAERTGGTYSTLKVQPAELEDSGVYFCASSLLLAGGPNGELFFGEGSRLTVL.

This chain joins TRBV19 and TRBJ1-5; D gene ambiguous. Germline CDR1 and CDR2: LNHDA and SQIVND (reference sequence). The CDR3 sequence is 15 residues long. Trimming removed 3 bases at V and 6 bases at J, with 15 bases between. The CDR3 here is CASSISPDGSQPQHF. The CDR3 DNA sequence: TGTGCCAGTAGTATCTCCCCCGATGGGAGTCAGCCCCAGCATTTT.

This clone has just one count. The rearrangement links TRBV18 to TRBJ2-6; 7 nucleotides line up with TRBD1. Germline values: CDR1 KGHSH, CDR2 LQKENI. CDR3 length: 15 residues. V lost 5 bases and J lost 1; bases outside the gene matches: 2. The CDR3 spells CASSSTGSGANVLTF. Written as DNA, the CDR3 is TGTGCCAGCTCATCGACAGGGTCTGGGGCCAACGTCCTGACTTTC.

The gene calls are TRBV9 and TRBJ1-2, with a tentative D call TRBD1 (5 bases). CDR3 length: 16 amino acids. Looked up from germline, CDR1 is SGDLS and CDR2 is YYNGEE. The germline V and J ends were trimmed by 0 bases and 6 bases, with 18 bases remaining between them. The chain's CDR3 is CASSVDGAGTLHGYTF. DNA of the CDR3: TGTGCCAGCAGCGTAGATGGGGCAGGCACCCTACATGGCTACACCTTC.

The chain links TRBV30 to TRBJ2-3; weak D call: TRBD2 (6 bases). Trimming removed 4 bases from V and 0 bases from J, with 11 bases in between. The germline V gene encodes CDR1 GTSNPN and CDR2 SVGIG (reference sequence). The CDR3 extends over 14 amino acids. The CDR3 loop reads CAWKSSASTDTQYF. CDR3 coding DNA: TGTGCCTGGAAGTCTAGCGCCAGCACAGATACGCAGTATTTT.

This clone has just one count. This rearrangement joins TRBV13 to TRBJ2-7; 12 bases are a match to TRBD2. CDR3 size: 15 residues. Germline values: CDR1 PRHDT, CDR2 FYEKMQ (reference sequence). V was pared by 10 bases and J by 7 bases, with 14 bases of the junction left unmatched. CDR3 sequence (DNA): TGTGCCACCTCTGAACTAGCGGGAGGCCCCGATGAGCAGTACTTC. This gives the protein CATSELAGGPDEQYF.

The J gene is TRBJ2-7, the V gene TRBV11-2; 14 nucleotides align to TRBD2. Unmatched junction bases numbered 10, after V lost 5 bases and J lost 1 base. The CDR3 totals 18 residues. Germline loops: CDR1 SGHAT, CDR2 FQNNGV. The CDR3 spells CASSPEGTSGSLSYEQYF. DNA for the CDR3: TGTGCCAGCAGCCCCGAGGGGACTAGCGGGAGTTTGTCCTACGAGCAGTACTTC.

This sequence joins TRBV11-2 and TRBJ2-7; D gene uncertain. Trimming took 5 bases from V and 4 from J, leaving 9 bases between them. The V gene's germline CDR1 is SGHAT and CDR2 FQNNGV. The CDR3 spans 12 residues. Here the CDR3 reads CASSPSRYEQYF. The CDR3 DNA follows: TGTGCCAGCAGCCCCTCCCGTTACGAGCAGTACTTC.

The chain employs TRBV6-1 and TRBJ2-1, with 7 positions matching TRBD2. Trimming took 4 bases from V and 5 from J; bases not matched to a gene: 8. This CDR3 spans 15 amino acids. Germline V gene data show CDR1 as MNHNS and CDR2 as SASEGT. The CDR3 sequence is CASSGGGWVNNEQFF. The CDR3 bases are TGTGCCAGCAGTGGGGGGGGGTGGGTAAACAATGAGCAGTTCTTC.

V and J are TRBV5-1 and TRBJ2-1; 8 bases align to TRBD1. After removal of 0 bases from V and 7 bases from J, the junction contained 9 bases not matched to a gene. This CDR3 spans 16 amino acids. Germline lookup yields CDR1 SGHRS and CDR2 YFSETQ. The CDR3 nucleotides read TGCGCCAGCAGCTTGGACAGGGGGTTAAATATTAATGAGCAGTTCTTC. Its protein product is CASSLDRGLNINEQFF.

In its sample, this clone was seen a few times. This sequence joins TRBV18 and TRBJ2-1, with D tentatively TRBD2 (6 bases). With 8 bases removed from V and 0 bases from J, the gap between germline ends came to 11 bases. Looked up from germline, CDR1 is KGHSH and CDR2 is LQKENI. The CDR3 has 14 amino acids. The CDR3 bases are TGTGCCAGCCGCGGCGGGGACTCCTACAATGAGCAGTTCTTC. Residues: CASRGGDSYNEQFF.

The gene calls are TRBV30 and TRBJ1-2; D possibly corresponds to TRBD1 (5 bases). V was shortened by 1 base and J by 1 base, with 10 bases between the two germline ends. Germline V gene sequence: CDR1 GTSNPN, CDR2 SVGIG (reference sequence). This CDR3 spans 14 amino acids. CDR3 bases: TGTGCCTGGAGTGGCCAGGGTAATAACTATGGCTACACCTTC. This translates into CAWSGQGNNYGYTF.

This clone occurred a few times. V usage is TRBV7-2 and J usage is TRBJ2-7; D not certain. Trimming took 1 base from V and 0 from J, leaving 10 bases between them. Germline loops: CDR1 SGHTA, CDR2 FQGNSA. The CDR3 sequence is 15 residues long. This CDR3 reads CASSLVISSSYEQYF. CDR3 nucleotides: TGTGCCAGCAGCTTAGTCATATCGAGCTCCTACGAGCAGTACTTC.

V and J are TRBV27 and TRBJ1-1; 12 bases fit TRBD1. The CDR3 loop spans 15 amino acids. V shed 5 bases and J 6 bases; nucleotides not matched to a gene: 7. Germline values: CDR1 MNHEY, CDR2 SMNVEV (reference sequence). The CDR3 DNA reads TGTGCCAGCAGTCACGGGACAGGGGGCGGGTCTGAAGCTTTCTTT. Translated: CASSHGTGGGSEAFF.

J is TRBJ2-1 and V is TRBV7-3; D may be TRBD2 (5 bases). V dropped 5 bases and J dropped 8 bases, with 19 bases sitting between them. Germline V CDR1 and CDR2: SGHTA, FQGTGA. CDR3 size: 15 residues. In nucleotides, the CDR3 is TGTGCCAGCAGCCAATCAAGAGGTGGGAGCGATGAGCAGTTCTTC. Translated, it gives CASSQSRGGSDEQFF.

This rearrangement joins TRBV10-2 to TRBJ1-1; possible D gene TRBD1, 6 bases. The CDR3 is 16 amino acids. Germline V CDR1 and CDR2: WSHSY, SAAADI. The V end was cut by 4 bases, the J end by 0 bases, with 15 bases between. CDR3 coding DNA: TGCGCCAGCAGTGTGGGAGAAGGGACAATGAACACTGAAGCTTTCTTT. Translated: CASSVGEGTMNTEAFF.

This chain links TRBV15 with TRBJ2-2; no clear D gene. The CDR3 is 16 amino acids. Germline lookup yields CDR1 LNHNV and CDR2 YYDKDF (reference sequence). V was trimmed by 0 bases and J by 0 bases, leaving 8 bases between them. CDR3 amino acids: CATSRESVTNTGELFF. The CDR3 bases are TGTGCCACCAGCAGAGAATCGGTTACGAACACCGGGGAGCTGTTTTTT.

This rearrangement joins TRBV28 to TRBJ2-7; 13 bases map to TRBD2. This CDR3 is built from 15 residues. V lost 6 bases, J lost 4 bases, and 6 bases stayed unmatched. Germline V lookup: CDR1 MDHEN, CDR2 SYDVKM. CDR3 residues: CASRATSGRMYEQYF. CDR3 nucleotide sequence: TGTGCCAGCAGGGCGACTAGCGGGAGGATGTACGAGCAGTACTTC.

V gene TRBV29-1 combines with J gene TRBJ2-5, with a possible D match to TRBD2 (7 bases). The germline CDR1 and CDR2 sequences are SQVTM and ANQGSEA. There are 13 residues in the CDR3. V was cut by 7 bases and J by 3 bases, with 15 bases left in between. In nucleotides, the CDR3 is TGCAGCGCTGAGGGGGGGGGAAAAGAGACCCAGTACTTC. Its protein is CSAEGGGKETQYF.

The chain employs TRBV2 and TRBJ1-4; no clear D. Per the germline V gene, CDR1 is SNHLY and CDR2 is FYNNEI. The CDR3 spans 14 residues. The V end was cut by 1 base, the J end by 4 bases, with 7 bases between. The DNA of the CDR3 is TGTGCCAGCAGTGAAGGCAGGCGTAATGAAAAACTGTTTTTT. This translates into CASSEGRRNEKLFF.

This sequence joins TRBV14 and TRBJ2-1; TRBD2 is a possible D gene (6 bases). CDR1 and CDR2 from the germline V gene are SGHDN and FVKESK. There are 13 residues in the CDR3. V lost 1 base, J lost 10 bases, and 11 bases lay in between. The CDR3 protein is CASSQGRVYEQFF. Here the CDR3 DNA reads TGTGCCAGCAGCCAAGGGAGGGTGTACGAGCAGTTCTTC.

The J gene is TRBJ2-6, the V gene TRBV5-6, with 7 bases matching TRBD2. There are 17 residues in the CDR3. Trimming took 0 bases from V and 0 from J; bases not matched to a gene: 3. Germline V lookup: CDR1 SGHDT, CDR2 YYEEEE. The CDR3 bases are TGTGCCAGCAGCTTGGCTGGGAGGGGCTCTGGGGCCAACGTCCTGACTTTC. As protein: CASSLAGRGSGANVLTF.